A single sample gave rise to the 24 T cell receptor beta chains below, sequenced in a study of response to subunit inactivated influenza vaccine. TCRdb passed the RT-PCR reads through MiXCR, listing each CDR3 protein once. The table includes approximately 730,000 distinct CDR3 sequences, approximately 15% detected once. The source was PBMCs from blood, collected less than 15 days before vaccination. Every receptor here comes from a man between 45 and 60 years old who received an inactivated influenza vaccine.

This chain links TRBV3-1 with TRBJ2-1, with 13 positions matching TRBD2. This CDR3 spans 17 amino acids. V lost 5 bases and J lost 3; bases outside the gene matches: 7. Looked up from germline, CDR1 is LGHDT and CDR2 is YNNKEL (reference sequence). CDR3 bases: TGTGCCAGCAGCTCCGCGACTAGCGGGAGGAACTACAATGAGCAGTTCTTC. Amino acid sequence: CASSSATSGRNYNEQFF.

The chain carries TRBV12-3 or TRBV12-4 and TRBJ2-3; no reliable D call. The CDR3 contains 14 residues. Trimming pared 6 bases from V and 2 bases from J, leaving 12 bases between. The CDR3 spells CASRFPQLTDTQYF. In DNA form, the CDR3 reads TGTGCCAGCAGATTTCCACAGCTCACAGATACGCAGTATTTT.

This clonotype showed up just a few times. CDR3: CASSDQREAPSV. DNA of the CDR3: TGTGCCAGCAGTGACCAACGGGAGGCACCCTCCGTC. J is TRBJ2-7 and V is TRBV2, with 7 bases matching TRBD2. Germline V CDR1 and CDR2: SNHLY, FYNNEI. The CDR3 loop spans 12 amino acids.

In this sample, this clonotype turned up a few times. J is TRBJ1-3 and V is TRBV9; D unresolved. Trimming took 0 bases from V and 5 from J, leaving 9 bases between them. CDR1 SGDLS and CDR2 YYNGEE come from the germline V gene. The CDR3 runs 14 residues. The CDR3 bases are TGTGCCAGCAGCGTAGGGGTAGCGAGAAACACCATATATTTT. Translated, it gives CASSVGVARNTIYF.

V gene TRBV6-2 or TRBV6-3 combines with J gene TRBJ2-2; D remains unclear. Looked up from germline, CDR1 is MNHEY and CDR2 is SVGEGT. The ends were cut back, 2 bases at V and 3 bases at J, with 10 bases in the middle. This CDR3 contains 15 residues. CDR3 sequence: CASSYSSGYTGELFF. CDR3 nucleotide sequence: TGTGCCAGCAGTTACAGTAGTGGGTACACCGGGGAGCTGTTTTTT.

The chain carries TRBV29-1 and TRBJ2-1; D tentatively reads TRBD1 or TRBD2 (5 bases each). The CDR3 contains 13 residues. Germline CDR1 SQVTM, CDR2 ANQGSEA. V lost 4 bases, J lost 4 bases, and 11 bases lay in between. The CDR3 bases are TGCAGCGTTGTGGGGGAGTCGTACAATGAGCAGTTCTTC. It yields the protein CSVVGESYNEQFF.

The sample holds a few counts of this clonotype. V and J are TRBV28 and TRBJ2-7; 8 bases match TRBD1. V gave up 6 bases and J gave up 0 bases; unmatched junction bases: 7. CDR1 is MDHEN, CDR2 SYDVKM, per germline. This CDR3 is built from 15 residues. The CDR3 nucleotides read TGTGCCAGCAGGCGGACAGGGTTAAGCTCCTACGAGCAGTACTTC. This encodes CASRRTGLSSYEQYF.

The table lists this clonotype with a few counts. This rearrangement joins TRBV9 to TRBJ2-1; 13 bases are shared with TRBD2. CDR1 is SGDLS and CDR2 is YYNGEE in the germline V gene. V was clipped by 3 bases and J by 15 bases; unmatched bases: 9. The CDR3 runs 14 residues. The CDR3 spells CASSAGTSGKSTFF. The CDR3 DNA reads TGTGCCAGCAGCGCCGGGACTAGCGGGAAGTCGACGTTCTTC. Drawing the rest from reference TRBV9 and TRBJ2-1, the complete variable domain is DSGVTQTPKHLITATGQRVTLRCSPRSGDLSVYWYQQSLDQGLQFLIQYYNGEERAKGNILERFSAQQFPDLHSELNLSSLELGDSALYFCASSAGTSGKSTFFGPGTRLTVL.

The gene calls are TRBV15 and TRBJ2-3; possibly TRBD1 for D (6 bases). Between the trimmed V and J ends, which lost 1 base and 5 bases, there was a span of 16 bases. Germline lookup yields CDR1 LNHNV and CDR2 YYDKDF (reference sequence). The CDR3 loop spans 16 amino acids. CDR3 loop: CATSRASSEGGDTQYF. The CDR3 DNA sequence: TGTGCCACCAGCAGAGCCAGCAGCGAAGGGGGAGATACGCAGTATTTT.

This clonotype was detected a few times. The rearrangement uses TRBV13 and TRBJ2-4; 11 bases align to TRBD2. This CDR3 spans 20 amino acids. In germline, CDR1 is PRHDT, CDR2 FYEKMQ (reference sequence). Trimming removed 0 bases from V and 1 base from J; junction bases left unmatched: 11. In nucleotides, the CDR3 is TGTGCCAGCAGCTTAGGCCGATTAGCGGGAGGGCCAAACGCCAAAAACATTCAGTACTTC. Amino acids: CASSLGRLAGGPNAKNIQYF.

This clonotype was picked up many times. The V and J genes are TRBV5-1 and TRBJ2-1, with D possibly being TRBD1 (5 bases). This CDR3 is built from 14 residues. Trimming took off 4 bases at V and 9 bases at J, with 17 bases between the two ends. The V gene's germline CDR1 is SGHRS and CDR2 YFSETQ. In DNA, the CDR3 is TGCGCCAGCAGCGATCTAGGGGCAATGGGTGAGCAGTTCTTC. Translating gives CASSDLGAMGEQFF.

This clonotype was seen at least ten times. V and J are TRBV20-1 and TRBJ2-7; 10 nucleotides line up with TRBD2. CDR3 size: 16 residues. Trimming took 1 base from V and 4 from J; bases not matched to a gene: 10. In germline, CDR1 is DFQATT, CDR2 SNEGSKA (reference sequence). DNA for the CDR3: TGCAGTGCTAGAGGCTATGTCTCTAGCGGGAGTTACGAGCAGTACTTC. It specifies CSARGYVSSGSYEQYF.

The chain joins TRBV10-3 to TRBJ2-3, with a weak D call TRBD2 (7 bases). The V end was cut by 0 bases, the J end by 4 bases, with 11 bases between. Germline CDR1 is ENHRY and CDR2 is SYGVKD. The CDR3 has 15 amino acids. CDR3: CAISESGGLADTQYF. CDR3 nucleotides: TGTGCCATCAGTGAGTCGGGGGGGCTGGCAGATACGCAGTATTTT.

V usage is TRBV3-1 and J usage is TRBJ1-1, with TRBD1 identical over 7 bases. This CDR3 spans 15 amino acids. Germline CDR1 LGHDT, CDR2 YNNKEL (reference sequence). V was pared by 4 bases and J by 1 base, with 6 bases of the junction left unmatched. This CDR3 is CASSPYGTENTEAFF. The CDR3 nucleotides read TGTGCCAGCAGCCCGTATGGGACAGAGAACACTGAAGCTTTCTTT.

This clonotype was detected a few times. The chain uses TRBV4-1 and TRBJ1-3; TRBD1 matches 7 bases. The ends lost 1 base at V and 7 bases at J; junction bases unmatched: 4. From germline, CDR1 is MGHRA and CDR2 YSYEKL. The CDR3 is 14 amino acids. CDR3 coding DNA: TGCGCCAGCAGCCAAGGCCCAGGGGGGAACACCATATATTTT. It codes for CASSQGPGGNTIYF.

The J gene is TRBJ2-5, the V gene TRBV18; D remains ambiguous. The length of the CDR3 is 13 residues. V lost 2 bases to trimming and J lost 5 bases, with 9 bases between them. CDR1 KGHSH and CDR2 LQKENI come from the germline V gene. The CDR3 bases are TGTGCCAGCTCACCAGTGGGCCTCGAGACCCAGTACTTC. Encoded protein: CASSPVGLETQYF. The full variable domain, its missing parts supplied by reference TRBV18 and TRBJ2-5, is NAGVMQNPRHLVRRRGQEARLRCSPMKGHSHVYWYRQLPEEGLKFMVYLQKENIIDESGMPKERFSAEFPKEGPSILRIQQVVRGDSAAYFCASSPVGLETQYFGPGTRLLVL.

This chain connects TRBV7-2 to TRBJ2-3; 10 nucleotides align to TRBD2. The CDR3 runs to 19 residues. CDR1 and CDR2 from the germline V gene are SGHTA and FQGNSA. J gave up 2 bases and V 0 bases, and 11 bases lay outside the gene matches. The CDR3, as DNA: TGTGCCAGCAGCTTAGCGTCCTTAGCGGGGGGCCACTTCACAGATACGCAGTATTTT. As protein: CASSLASLAGGHFTDTQYF. Complete variable domain (other parts from reference TRBV7-2 and TRBJ2-3): GAGVSQSPSNKVTEKGKDVELRCDPISGHTALYWYRQSLGQGLEFLIYFQGNSAPDKSGLPSDRFSAERTGGSVSTLTIQRTQQEDSAVYLCASSLASLAGGHFTDTQYFGPGTRLTVL.

The chain links TRBV28 to TRBJ2-2; D could derive from TRBD1 or TRBD2 (5 bases each). Germline V gene data show CDR1 as MDHEN and CDR2 as SYDVKM. This CDR3 has 15 residues. V shed 2 bases and J shed 2 bases, with 9 bases lying between them. This chain's CDR3 is CASSLRDGNTGELFF. The CDR3 nucleotides read TGTGCCAGCAGTTTAAGGGACGGAAACACCGGGGAGCTGTTTTTT.

The chain links TRBV14 to TRBJ2-6; tentative D call: TRBD1 (5 bases). In germline, CDR1 is SGHDN, CDR2 FVKESK. The CDR3 covers 15 residues. Between the trimmed V and J ends, which lost 6 bases and 4 bases, there was a span of 13 bases. The CDR3 sequence: CASSWGRRGANVLTF. The CDR3 DNA is TGTGCCAGCAGTTGGGGCCGCCGGGGGGCCAACGTCCTGACTTTC.

CDR3 nucleotide sequence: TGCAGTGCTAGAGACAGGGAAGAGACCCAGTACTTC. This codes for CSARDREETQYF. The chain joins TRBV20-1 to TRBJ2-5; maybe TRBD1 (5 bases). CDR1 is DFQATT and CDR2 is SNEGSKA in the germline V gene (reference sequence). This CDR3 is 12 amino acids long. V shed 0 bases and J shed 3 bases, with 5 bases lying between them.

The table lists this clonotype with a few counts. This chain connects TRBV6-5 to TRBJ1-5; D is ambiguous. From germline, CDR1 is MNHEY and CDR2 SVGAGI. The CDR3 sequence is 16 residues long. V lost 0 bases and J 2 bases, leaving 11 bases between the germline ends. CDR3 sequence reads: CASSYSGPWGNQPQHF. CDR3 bases: TGTGCCAGCAGTTACTCGGGCCCCTGGGGCAATCAGCCCCAGCATTTT.

This clonotype was seen ten or more times. The CDR3 here is CASSFGWGTEAFF. The CDR3 region has the DNA TGTGCCAGCAGTTTTGGGTGGGGGACTGAAGCTTTCTTT. The chain employs TRBV12-3 or TRBV12-4 and TRBJ1-1; D perhaps matches TRBD1 (5 bases). Trimming took 3 bases from V and 5 from J, leaving 10 bases between them. CDR3 length equals 13 residues.

This clonotype has just a few counts. CDR3 bases: TGTGCCAGCACCAAACAGATAAACACTGAAGCTTTCTTT. Translated, it gives CASTKQINTEAFF. The rearrangement joins TRBV12-3 or TRBV12-4 to TRBJ1-1; no definite D call. The CDR3 length is 13 residues. The ends were cut back, 7 bases at V and 2 bases at J, with 11 bases in the middle.

The chain has TRBV4-3 and TRBJ2-7, with D possibly TRBD1 on 5 matching bases. This CDR3 is 13 amino acids long. The germline CDR1 and CDR2 sequences are LGHNA and YSLEER. V gave up 4 bases and J gave up 9 bases, with 16 bases separating them. The CDR3 is CASSLGPLDGQYF. DNA of the CDR3: TGCGCCAGCAGCCTGGGGCCCCTGGACGGGCAGTACTTC.